Reported below is one TCR beta chain. Its antigen is unidentified. J lost 8 bases, V lost 0 bases, and 5 bases had no gene match. The length of the CDR3 is 15 residues. In germline, CDR1 is MNHNY, CDR2 SVGAGI (reference sequence). It was with 60 Vbeta and 13 Jbeta primers that the PCR ran. The table came from immunoSEQ multiplex PCR; TCRdb's copy has only in-frame clones and leaves some out. Among 180,000 or so clones, nearly 80% were seen once, and the ten largest hold around 15%. These data come from a study of cytomegalovirus exposure and HLA in healthy donors. Study-wide results and caveats: Confirmation was obtained in vitro that a few CMV-associated chains are specific for CMV antigens. Most TCR sequences were uncommon, yet certain public TCRs appeared in many donors. Among TCR beta chains, those listed as cytomegalovirus-associated numbered over 150. In most subjects, TCR beta sequences reportedly gave accurate predictions of HLA-A and HLA-B alleles.

Source material: PBMCs. The chain joins TRBV6-6 to TRBJ2-2; 8 nucleotides align to TRBD1. The receptor was isolated from a man aged 50 to 60 in good health and CMV-seropositive. The CDR3 reads CASSYSGQGRGELFF. CDR3 coding DNA: TGTGCCAGCAGTTACTCTGGACAGGGAAGGGGGGAGCTGTTTTTT.